What follows are 30 T cell receptor beta chains derived from one specimen sequenced in a study of CD8+CD57+ T cells in acquired aplastic anemia. Researchers used genomic DNA as the template to profile TCR beta VDJ and CDR3. TCRdb recomputed calls from the reads with MiXCR, one row per CDR3 protein. The sample records about 210,000 distinct CDR3 sequences, about a third being singletons. The material sequenced was sorted CD4+, CD8+, or CD8+CD57+ T cells (not recorded which) from PBMCs. The source is a human donor in good health, serving as a control.

CDR3 sequence (DNA): TGTGCCAGCAACTACCTAGCGGGAGGACAGCCAGATACGCAGTATTTT. Amino acids: CASNYLAGGQPDTQYF. The chain couples TRBV12-3 or TRBV12-4 to TRBJ2-3, with TRBD2 matching over 11 bases. V trimming: 7 bases; J trimming: 4 bases; junction bases outside the gene matches: 10. The CDR3 has 16 amino acids.

This chain connects TRBV7-2 to TRBJ2-2; D ambiguous. The germline V gene has CDR1 SGHTA and CDR2 FQGNSA. The CDR3 covers 14 residues. Trimming removed 11 bases at V and 5 bases at J, with 18 bases between. CDR3 region: CASRKGGRTGELFF. The CDR3 DNA reads as TGTGCCTCGCGTAAGGGTGGAAGGACCGGGGAGCTGTTTTTT.

The chain couples TRBV2 to TRBJ1-5; D not certain. Trimming took off 5 bases at V and 14 bases at J, with 19 bases between the two ends. From germline, CDR1 is SNHLY and CDR2 FYNNEI. CDR3 size: 13 residues. Here the CDR3 reads CASSFERGAYEHF. The CDR3 DNA follows: TGTGCCAGCAGTTTCGAGCGGGGAGCCTACGAGCATTTT.

A remark on this clonotype: This may be a read error: a much more frequent sequence differs by one nucleotide. This chain links TRBV5-1 with TRBJ2-5; 10 bases agree with TRBD1. The CDR3 length is 15 residues. Germline V CDR1 and CDR2: SGHRS, YFSETQ. After removal of 0 bases from V and 5 bases from J, the junction contained 4 bases not matched to a gene. CDR3 sequence: CASSLGQGASETQYF. The CDR3 DNA is TGCGCCAGCAGCTTGGGACAGGGGGCTAGTGAGACCCAGTACTTC.

The chain links TRBV20-1 to TRBJ2-3; 9 positions agree with TRBD2. J was trimmed by 3 bases and V by 0 bases; bases with no gene match: 10. Germline CDR1 DFQATT, CDR2 SNEGSKA (reference sequence). The CDR3 runs to 17 residues. As DNA, the CDR3 is TGCAGTGCTAGAGAGCGACTAGCGGAGTTTCGAACAGATACGCAGTATTTT. Amino acid sequence: CSARERLAEFRTDTQYF.

V and J are TRBV2 and TRBJ2-7; 8 positions agree with TRBD1. Unmatched junction bases numbered 18, after V lost 2 bases and J lost 3 bases. Germline CDR1 SNHLY, CDR2 FYNNEI. CDR3 length: 19 amino acids. CDR3 DNA sequence: TGTGCCAGCAGTGAATCGGTGACAGGGGCGCGGTCTTGGGGCTACGAGCAGTACTTC. Translated, it gives CASSESVTGARSWGYEQYF.

The sample holds one count of this clonotype. This sequence joins TRBV15 and TRBJ1-1; the D gene is possibly TRBD1 (5 bases). The CDR3 extends over 17 amino acids. Germline V gives CDR1 LNHNV, CDR2 YYDKDF (reference sequence). Deletions cut 0 bases from V and 3 bases from J, with 17 bases between. The CDR3 nucleotides read TGTGCCACCAGCAGAGACTTGACTTTATTAGGGGACACTGAAGCTTTCTTT. Protein: CATSRDLTLLGDTEAFF.

This clonotype has a count of ten or more. The genes are TRBV2 and TRBJ1-3, with a possible D match to TRBD1 (6 bases). Germline loops: CDR1 SNHLY, CDR2 FYNNEI. V shed 6 bases and J shed 4 bases, with 13 bases lying between them. The CDR3 runs 14 residues. The DNA of the CDR3 is TGTGCCAGCAGGGGGACAATTACCGGAAACACCATATATTTT. Translation gives CASRGTITGNTIYF. Looking up the rest from reference TRBV2 and TRBJ1-3 gives the full variable domain: EPEVTQTPSHQVTQMGQEVILRCVPISNHLYFYWYRQILGQKVEFLVSFYNNEISEKSEIFDDQFSVERPDGSNFTLKIRSTKLEDSAMYFCASRGTITGNTIYFGEGSWLTVV.

The chain links TRBV12-5 to TRBJ1-5, with a possible D match to TRBD1 (5 bases). Germline V CDR1 and CDR2: LGHNT, FRNRAP. The CDR3 contains 19 residues. Trimming stripped 0 bases from V and 0 bases from J, with 18 bases between. The CDR3 loop is CASGLVRDGETDSNQPQHF. Here the CDR3 DNA reads TGTGCTAGTGGTTTGGTCCGGGACGGAGAAACCGATAGCAATCAGCCCCAGCATTTT. The full variable domain, completed using reference TRBV12-5 and TRBJ1-5, is DARVTQTPRHKVTEMGQEVTMRCQPILGHNTVFWYRQTMMQGLELLAYFRNRAPLDDSGMPKDRFSAEMPDATLATLKIQPSEPRDSAVYFCASGLVRDGETDSNQPQHFGDGTRLSIL.

On this clonotype: Relative to the germline gene, one junction end is altered; a read error may explain this. In nucleotides, the CDR3 is TGTGCCAGCAGCCTACAGGGGGTTGGCTACGCCTTC. Amino acids: CASSLQGVGYAF. The J gene is TRBJ1-2, the V gene TRBV7-2; 8 bases map to TRBD1. Germline values: CDR1 SGHTA, CDR2 FQGNSA. CDR3 length: 12 residues.

This clonotype appeared a few times. Germline is not matched at one junction end, which may reflect a read error. The V call is TRBV24-1, the J call TRBJ2-2; a weak D match, TRBD2 (5 bases). The CDR3 has 16 residues. Germline CDR1 KGHDR, CDR2 SFDVKD. The CDR3 here is CATSDGGQTNTGEPFF. In DNA, the CDR3 is TGTGCCACCAGTGATGGTGGGCAAACGAACACCGGGGAGCCGTTTTTT.

This clonotype was seen ten or more times. The chain links TRBV7-6 to TRBJ2-2, with D possibly being TRBD1 (5 bases). The CDR3 spans 13 residues. The germline CDR1 and CDR2 sequences are SGHVS and FNYEAQ. The chain's CDR3 is CATSLGAVGELFF. The DNA for the CDR3 is TGTGCAACAAGCTTAGGGGCCGTCGGGGAGCTGTTTTTT.

This chain links TRBV4-1 with TRBJ2-7, with 11 bases lining up with TRBD2. Germline CDR1 and CDR2: MGHRA and YSYEKL. V dropped 1 base and J dropped 0; count of bases not matched to a gene: 5. The CDR3 spans 17 residues. CDR3 loop: CASSQAGLAGNSYEQYF. The CDR3 DNA reads TGCGCCAGCAGCCAAGCCGGACTAGCGGGCAACTCCTACGAGCAGTACTTC.

This chain uses TRBV20-1 with TRBJ1-2; D is uncertain. The ends were cut back, 8 bases at V and 4 bases at J, with 29 bases in the middle. Germline lookup yields CDR1 DFQATT and CDR2 SNEGSKA (reference sequence). This CDR3 region has 17 residues. The CDR3 nucleotides are TGCAGTACCCATAGGCCCATGAGCGGATCTCTCCTCTATGGCTACACCTTC. Its protein product is CSTHRPMSGSLLYGYTF.

The chain carries TRBV5-1 and TRBJ2-1, with 8 bases that match TRBD2. The CDR3 sequence is 16 residues long. Looked up from germline, CDR1 is SGHRS and CDR2 is YFSETQ. V trimming: 0 bases; J trimming: 4 bases; junction bases outside the gene matches: 6. DNA for the CDR3: TGCGCCAGCAGCTTGGTTGCGGGGGGACTGTACAATGAGCAGTTCTTC. It specifies CASSLVAGGLYNEQFF.

This clonotype was seen just once. This may be a read error: a much more frequent sequence differs by one nucleotide. J is TRBJ1-1 and V is TRBV14; D is ambiguous. The CDR3 runs 14 residues. V lost 6 bases to trimming and J lost 3 bases, with 14 bases between them. Germline V gene lookup returns CDR1 SGHDN and CDR2 FVKESK. The CDR3 nucleotides read TGTGCCAGCAGTCAACAGTCTTTCGACACTGAAGCTTTCTTT. As protein: CASSQQSFDTEAFF.

This clonotype was seen at least ten times. CDR3 in amino acids: CSAGGDTQYF. The CDR3 region has the DNA TGCAGTGCTGGGGGGGATACGCAGTATTTT. The chain is built from TRBV20-1 and TRBJ2-3; possibly TRBD2 for D (6 bases). The germline V gene has CDR1 DFQATT and CDR2 SNEGSKA (reference sequence). V lost 5 bases and J 6 bases, leaving 6 bases between the germline ends. This CDR3 region has 10 residues.

In its sample, this clonotype was seen many times. This sequence joins TRBV2 and TRBJ2-7; TRBD1 agrees at 7 bases. The CDR3 totals 14 residues. Trimming took 6 bases from V and 4 from J; bases not matched to a gene: 9. The germline V gene encodes CDR1 SNHLY and CDR2 FYNNEI. This CDR3 is CASSRDRGPYEQYF. In nucleotides, the CDR3 is TGTGCCAGCAGCCGGGACAGAGGGCCATACGAGCAGTACTTC.

In its sample, this clonotype was seen once. The chain links TRBV7-2 to TRBJ1-2; D unclear. CDR1 and CDR2 from the germline V gene are SGHTA and FQGNSA. The CDR3 spans 13 residues. V was clipped by 6 bases and J by 5 bases, with 13 bases between them. In DNA, the CDR3 is TGTGCCAGCAGTTACTCGAGCAATTATGGCTACACCTTC. Translated, it gives CASSYSSNYGYTF. The variable domain in full, with the rest retrieved from reference TRBV7-2 and TRBJ1-2, is GAGVSQSPSNKVTEKGKDVELRCDPISGHTALYWYRQSLGQGLEFLIYFQGNSAPDKSGLPSDRFSAERTGGSVSTLTIQRTQQEDSAVYLCASSYSSNYGYTFGSGTRLTVV.

The table lists this clonotype with a few counts. This rearrangement joins TRBV4-1 to TRBJ2-3; no firm D call. CDR3 length equals 15 residues. The V gene lost 4 bases and the J gene lost 1 base, with 12 bases spanning the gap. Germline values: CDR1 MGHRA, CDR2 YSYEKL. The CDR3 protein is CASSRQMSGTDTQYF. The DNA for the CDR3 is TGCGCCAGCAGCCGGCAGATGTCTGGCACAGATACGCAGTATTTT.

As regards this clonotype: As the CDR3 is not closed by the conserved phenylalanine or tryptophan, this likely results from a read error. It is unclear where the CDR3 begins or ends on the DNA, so no DNA is shown, and the CDR3 is as TCRdb lists it. V usage is TRBV18 and J usage is TRBJ2-7; the table's D gene call, TRBD1, was not cross checked with the DNA. Germline V gene data show CDR1 as KGHSH and CDR2 as LQKENI. The CDR3 spans 8 residues, counting both ends. The CDR3 protein is CASSPLGT.

This clonotype was detected only a few times. The gene calls are TRBV6-5 and TRBJ2-1; D may correspond to TRBD1 or TRBD2 (5 bases each). This CDR3 spans 13 amino acids. Germline V gene data show CDR1 as MNHEY and CDR2 as SVGAGI. Trimming removed 2 bases at V and 8 bases at J, with 10 bases between. The CDR3 region is CASSYPGTDEQFF. In DNA, the CDR3 is TGTGCCAGCAGTTACCCAGGGACCGATGAGCAGTTCTTC.

This clonotype was seen repeatedly, ten times or more. The genes are TRBV5-1 and TRBJ1-1; D gene uncertain. This CDR3 is built from 12 residues. CDR1 and CDR2 from the germline V gene are SGHRS and YFSETQ. The germline V and J ends were trimmed by 4 bases and 2 bases, with 6 bases remaining between them. The CDR3 sequence: CASSPPNTEAFF. CDR3 nucleotide sequence: TGCGCCAGCAGCCCCCCCAACACTGAAGCTTTCTTT.

This chain uses TRBV11-1 with TRBJ1-1, with TRBD1 as a possible D gene (5 bases). Trimming took off 3 bases at V and 4 bases at J, with 21 bases between the two ends. The CDR3 has 17 amino acids. Germline lookup yields CDR1 SGHAT and CDR2 FQDESV (reference sequence). CDR3 sequence: CASSFLKETGRGTEAFF. CDR3 nucleotide sequence: TGTGCCAGCAGCTTTCTCAAGGAAACTGGAAGGGGCACTGAAGCTTTCTTT.

In the case of this clonotype: Just one base apart from a much larger clone, this may be a read error. The chain has TRBV5-1 and TRBJ2-1; D gene uncertain. CDR3 length: 12 residues. The germline gives CDR1 SGHRS, CDR2 YFSETQ. CDR3 sequence: CASSLSPHEQLF. In DNA form, the CDR3 reads TGCGCCAGCAGCTTGTCTCCGCATGAGCAGCTCTTC.

The chain joins TRBV7-9 to TRBJ1-4; TRBD1 aligns across 8 bases. The CDR3 sequence is 15 residues long. Germline CDR1 and CDR2: SEHNR and FQNEAQ (reference sequence). Trimming at V came to 5 bases and at J to 2 bases, leaving 4 bases not matched to a gene. The CDR3 protein is CASSITGGTNEKLFF. The CDR3 DNA is TGTGCCAGCAGCATCACAGGGGGTACTAATGAAAAACTGTTTTTT.

The rearrangement links TRBV24-1 to TRBJ1-5; D gene ambiguous. This CDR3 region has 17 residues. Trimming removed 4 bases from V and 0 bases from J, with 15 bases in between. From germline, CDR1 is KGHDR and CDR2 SFDVKD. The DNA for the CDR3 is TGTGCCACCAGTGACCCGGGAGGGTATTATAGCAATCAGCCCCAGCATTTT. This encodes CATSDPGGYYSNQPQHF.

In this sample, this clonotype turned up many times. The chain has TRBV5-5 and TRBJ1-2; D is undetermined. The germline V and J ends were trimmed by 1 base and 0 bases, with 10 bases remaining between them. The CDR3 has 15 amino acids. In germline, CDR1 is SGHKS, CDR2 YYEKEE (reference sequence). The CDR3 nucleotides are TGTGCCAGCAGCTTGAAACAGAGAACTAACTATGGCTACACCTTC. It translates to CASSLKQRTNYGYTF.

The table lists this clonotype with many counts. The DNA for the CDR3 is TGCGCCAGCAGCTTGGGCTCAGGGGATCAGCCCCAGCATTTT. Translation: CASSLGSGDQPQHF. The rearrangement links TRBV5-1 to TRBJ1-5, with a weak D call TRBD1 (6 bases). CDR1 and CDR2 from the germline V gene are SGHRS and YFSETQ. Between the trimmed V and J ends, which lost 0 bases and 5 bases, there was a span of 9 bases. The CDR3 has 14 residues. Filled out from reference TRBV5-1 and TRBJ1-5, the complete variable domain reads KAGVTQTPRYLIKTRGQQVTLSCSPISGHRSVSWYQQTPGQGLQFLFEYFSETQRNKGNFPGRFSGRQFSNSRSEMNVSTLELGDSALYLCASSLGSGDQPQHFGDGTRLSIL.

DNA for the CDR3: TGTGCCAGCAGCGCAGGCTATAGCAATCAGCCCCAGCATTTT. It translates to CASSAGYSNQPQHF. J is TRBJ1-5 and V is TRBV2; D ambiguous. The germline CDR1 and CDR2 sequences are SNHLY and FYNNEI. The CDR3 contains 14 residues. The germline V and J ends were trimmed by 6 bases and 0 bases, with 9 bases remaining between them.